The rows below give T cell receptor beta chains drawn from one sample of a study of Ad26.COV2.S vaccination and SARS-CoV-2 variants. Some clones are missing from TCRdb's copy, which holds only in-frame ones; the method was immunoSEQ multiplex PCR. The table includes approximately 460,000 clones, nearly 90% detected once. This specimen was peripheral blood, taken in a trial of Ad26.COV2.S vaccine versus placebo. All receptors derive from a person between 18 and 65 years old who received the Ad26.COV2.S COVID-19 vaccine or a placebo. The CDR3 runs from the conserved cysteine through the conserved F or W. Each record gives: J gene, D gene, clone size, V gene, CDR3 DNA, CDR3 protein. A D gene is named only where the DNA matches it firmly. Size tells how often a clone was seen (once, few, many) or the class of an expanded clone, and some rows leave it out.

J: TRBJ1-1; D: NA; size: few; V: TRBV7-8; DNA: TGTGCCAGCAGCTTAGAAACAGGGTACACTGAAGCTTTCTTT; CDR3: CASSLETGYTEAFF
J: TRBJ1-3; D: NA; size: NA; V: TRBV7-2; DNA: TGTGCCAGCAGCTTAGGGACAGCTCCCCAGGGAAACACCATATATTTT; CDR3: CASSLGTAPQGNTIYF
J: TRBJ1-4; D: TRBD1; size: NA; V: TRBV4-1; DNA: TGCGCCAGCAGCCAGGGGGACAGGGATAATGAAAAACTGTTTTTT; CDR3: CASSQGDRDNEKLFF
J: TRBJ2-7; D: NA; size: NA; V: TRBV4-1; DNA: TGCGCCAGCAGCCGGGCCGGGACCAAATCCAAGAAACCCTACGAGCAGTACTTC; CDR3: CASSRAGTKSKKPYEQYF
J: TRBJ2-3; D: TRBD2; size: NA; V: TRBV11-1; DNA: TGTGCCAGCAGCTCCCGACTAGCGGGAGTTGCAGATACGCAGTATTTT; CDR3: CASSSRLAGVADTQYF
J: TRBJ2-7; D: NA; size: NA; V: TRBV11-2; DNA: TGTGCCAGCAGCTCGTCGGGACTTTACGAGCAGTACTTC; CDR3: CASSSSGLYEQYF
J: TRBJ2-7; D: NA; size: NA; V: TRBV6-5; DNA: TGTGCCAGCAGTTACGGCCAGGAGCCCTCCTACGAGCAGTACTTC; CDR3: CASSYGQEPSYEQYF
J: TRBJ2-4; D: TRBD1; size: NA; V: TRBV7-2; DNA: TGTGCCAGCAGCTCTGGAGGGACAGGAGTAGCCAAAAACATTCAGTACTTC; CDR3: CASSSGGTGVAKNIQYF
J: TRBJ1-3; D: NA; size: NA; V: TRBV4-3; DNA: TGCGCCAGCAGCCGCAATCAGGAAGGCTCTGGAAACACCATATATTTT; CDR3: CASSRNQEGSGNTIYF
J: TRBJ2-7; D: NA; size: NA; V: TRBV5-1; DNA: TGCGCCAGCAGTTTAACTGCACAGGTGGGGAACCCCTCGTCCTACGAGCAGTACTTC; CDR3: CASSLTAQVGNPSSYEQYF
J: TRBJ2-2; D: NA; size: NA; V: TRBV10-3; DNA: TGTGCCAGCGGGGTGACCGAACACACCGGGGAGCTGTTTTTT; CDR3: CASGVTEHTGELFF
J: TRBJ2-5; D: NA; size: NA; V: TRBV28; DNA: TGTGCCACTACCCCCAGCGGACAGACCCAGTACTTC; CDR3: CATTPSGQTQYF
J: TRBJ1-5; D: TRBD1; size: once; V: TRBV18; DNA: TGTGCCAGCTCGGAACAGGGGGGGGGAGGATATCAGCCCCAGCATTTT; CDR3: CASSEQGGGGYQPQHF
J: TRBJ1-1; D: NA; size: NA; V: TRBV19; DNA: TGTGCCAGTAGTATAGATAGGCCGGGGAAGTCCAACACTGAAGCTTTCTTT; CDR3: CASSIDRPGKSNTEAFF
J: TRBJ2-7; D: NA; size: NA; V: TRBV4-2; DNA: TGTGCCAGCAGCCAAGTTTCCCCGGGACTTGCTGCCTACGAGCAGTACTTC; CDR3: CASSQVSPGLAAYEQYF
J: TRBJ2-7; D: TRBD1; size: NA; V: TRBV19; DNA: TGTGCCAGTAGTTACGGGACAGCCTCCTACGAGCAGTACTTC; CDR3: CASSYGTASYEQYF
J: TRBJ1-2; D: NA; size: NA; V: TRBV28; DNA: TGTGCCAGCAGTAGTGTGGTTGCTAACTATGGCTACACCTTC; CDR3: CASSSVVANYGYTF
J: TRBJ2-5; D: NA; size: NA; V: TRBV19; DNA: TGTGCCAGTAGTACAGGGGATAAAGAGACCCAGTACTTC; CDR3: CASSTGDKETQYF
J: TRBJ1-2; D: TRBD1; size: NA; V: TRBV14; DNA: TGTGCCAGCAGCCCCGGACAGGGCGGCTATGGCTACACCTTC; CDR3: CASSPGQGGYGYTF
J: TRBJ1-3; D: TRBD1; size: NA; V: TRBV9; DNA: TGTGCCAGCAGCCCTAGGGACAGCAGAAACACCATATATTTT; CDR3: CASSPRDSRNTIYF
J: TRBJ1-1; D: NA; size: few; V: TRBV3-1/TRBV3-2; DNA: TGTGCCAGCCGAGGATCAGGCACTGAAGCTTTCTTT; CDR3: CASRGSGTEAFF
J: TRBJ1-6; D: NA; size: NA; V: TRBV27; DNA: TGTGCCAGCAGTTTAACAAGGAAGGCTTCACCCCTCCACTTT; CDR3: CASSLTRKASPLHF
J: TRBJ2-3; D: TRBD1; size: NA; V: TRBV4-3; DNA: TGCGCCAGCAGCCAATCCATGCGGGGACAGGGTGGGGATACGCAGTATTTT; CDR3: CASSQSMRGQGGDTQYF
J: TRBJ2-1; D: NA; size: once; V: TRBV7-5; DNA: TGTGCCAGAAGCCAGAGGAGGGTACAGGGAGGTTGGCATGAGCAGTTCTTC; CDR3: CARSQRRVQGGWHEQFF
J: TRBJ2-3; D: TRBD1; size: NA; V: TRBV3-1/TRBV3-2; DNA: TGTGCCAGCAGCCGCCGGACAGGGCTGACAGATACGCAGTATTTT; CDR3: CASSRRTGLTDTQYF
J: TRBJ2-5; D: NA; size: NA; V: TRBV2; DNA: TGTGCCAGCAGTGAAAAGGGTCGGGAGACCCAGTACTTC; CDR3: CASSEKGRETQYF
J: TRBJ1-1; D: NA; size: NA; V: TRBV12-3/TRBV12-4; DNA: TGTGCCAGCAGTATGCGGGACACCACTGAAGCTTTCTTT; CDR3: CASSMRDTTEAFF
J: TRBJ1-1; D: TRBD1; size: once; V: TRBV2; DNA: TGTGCCAGCAGTGAAGTGGCACCGGGACAGGGGACTGAAGCTTTCTTT; CDR3: CASSEVAPGQGTEAFF
J: TRBJ2-7; D: TRBD1; size: once; V: TRBV7-2; DNA: TGTGCCAGCAGCTTGGGACAGGAGTTATACGAGCAGTACTTC; CDR3: CASSLGQELYEQYF
J: TRBJ1-2; D: TRBD1; size: NA; V: TRBV25-1; DNA: TGTGCCAGCGGGACAGGGGGCGCTTCTAACTATGGCTACACCTTC; CDR3: CASGTGGASNYGYTF
J: TRBJ2-5; D: TRBD1; size: NA; V: TRBV3-1/TRBV3-2; DNA: TGTGCCAGCAGCCAACAGAGGGACAGGGTGTTAGAGACCCAGTACTTC; CDR3: CASSQQRDRVLETQYF
J: TRBJ2-3; D: NA; size: NA; V: TRBV3-1/TRBV3-2; DNA: TGTGCCAGCAGCCAACAGGGTCCAGATACGCAGTATTTT; CDR3: CASSQQGPDTQYF